The clone carrying this TCR beta chain was detected many times. cDNA was made by 5'RACE with 10-nucleotide random UMIs. MiXCR, applied by TCRdb to the 5' RACE reads, yields one record per CDR3 protein. The sample includes some 21,000 distinct CDR3 sequences, around 16% of them seen just once. The data belong to a study of neurological immune-mediated disorders. Trimming took 4 bases from V and 0 from J, leaving 13 bases between them. This CDR3 spans 15 amino acids. Germline assignment: CDR1 SGHRS and CDR2 YFSETQ. J is TRBJ2-5 and V is TRBV5-1; tentatively, D is TRBD2 (6 bases). The specimen sequenced was PBMCs. This sequence originates from a female donor with HTLV-1-associated myelopathy (HAM/TSP). This chain's CDR3 is CASSIAGTYQETQYF. The CDR3 DNA reads as TGCGCCAGCAGCATCGCCGGGACTTACCAAGAGACCCAGTACTTC.